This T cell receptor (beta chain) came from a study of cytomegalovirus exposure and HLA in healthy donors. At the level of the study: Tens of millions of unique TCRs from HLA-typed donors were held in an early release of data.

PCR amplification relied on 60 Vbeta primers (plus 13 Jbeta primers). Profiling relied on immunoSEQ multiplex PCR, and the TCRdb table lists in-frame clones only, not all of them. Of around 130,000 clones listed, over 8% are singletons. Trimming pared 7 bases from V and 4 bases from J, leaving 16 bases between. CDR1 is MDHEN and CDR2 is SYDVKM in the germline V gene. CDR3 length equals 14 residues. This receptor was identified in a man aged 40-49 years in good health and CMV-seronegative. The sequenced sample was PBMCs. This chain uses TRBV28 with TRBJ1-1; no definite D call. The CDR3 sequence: CASISGIVGTEAFF. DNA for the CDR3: TGTGCCAGCATCTCGGGGATCGTGGGCACTGAAGCTTTCTTT.